This T cell receptor (beta chain) appears in the sequencing data of a study of graft-versus-host responses after intestinal transplantation. At the level of the study: All recipients were transplanted with multivisceral, liver-intestinal, or isolated intestinal grafts. General study findings and limits: Graft-versus-host to host-versus-graft clonal ratios in allografts were high in patients with graft-donor T cell macrochimerism.

This clone has only one observation. Its antigen remains unidentified. V lost 2 bases to trimming and J lost 0 bases, with 16 bases between them. The germline V gene encodes CDR1 SGHNT and CDR2 YYREEE (reference sequence). The CDR3 spans 17 residues. Clones were read by immunoSEQ multiplex PCR, and TCRdb kept only the in-frame ones, dropping some. The repertoire consists of over 100,000 clones, with approximately 95% occurring once and the leading ten covering under 3.5%. The source of this sequence is a human donor who received an intestinal transplant. The V call is TRBV5-4, the J call TRBJ2-3; D may be TRBD1 (5 bases). The sequenced sample was unstimulated CD8+ T cells sorted from spleen or lymph node cells, obtained before intestinal transplant. The CDR3 DNA reads as TGTGCCAGCAGCTTTAGTCCAAGGGGCTCTAGCACAGATACGCAGTATTTT. Its translation: CASSFSPRGSSTDTQYF.